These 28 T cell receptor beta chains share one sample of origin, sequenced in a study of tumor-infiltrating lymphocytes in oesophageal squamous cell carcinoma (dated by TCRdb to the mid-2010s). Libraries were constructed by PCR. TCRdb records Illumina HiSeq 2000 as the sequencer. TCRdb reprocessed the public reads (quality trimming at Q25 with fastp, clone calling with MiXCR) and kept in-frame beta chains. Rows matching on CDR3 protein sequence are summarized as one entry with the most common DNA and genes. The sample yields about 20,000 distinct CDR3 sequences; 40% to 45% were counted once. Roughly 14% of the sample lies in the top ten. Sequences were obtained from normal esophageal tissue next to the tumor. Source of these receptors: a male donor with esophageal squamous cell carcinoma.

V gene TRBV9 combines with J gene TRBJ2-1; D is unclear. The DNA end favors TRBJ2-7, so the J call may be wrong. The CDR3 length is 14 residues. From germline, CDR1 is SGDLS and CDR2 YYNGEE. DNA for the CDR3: TGTGCCAGCAGCGTAGGCCCTGCCGGCTACGAGCAGTACTTC. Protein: CASSVGPAGYEQYF.

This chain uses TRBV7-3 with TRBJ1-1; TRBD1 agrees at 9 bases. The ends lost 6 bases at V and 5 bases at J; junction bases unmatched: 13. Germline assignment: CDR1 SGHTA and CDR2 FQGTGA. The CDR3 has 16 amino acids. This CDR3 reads CASSYGTGLLRTEAFF. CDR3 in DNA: TGTGCCAGCAGTTACGGGACAGGGCTTTTAAGAACTGAAGCTTTCTTT. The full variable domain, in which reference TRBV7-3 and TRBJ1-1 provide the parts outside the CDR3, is GAGVSQTPSNKVTEKGKYVELRCDPISGHTALYWYRQSLGQGPEFLIYFQGTGAADDSGLPNDRFFAVRPEGSVSTLKIQRTERGDSAVYLCASSYGTGLLRTEAFFGQGTRLTVV.

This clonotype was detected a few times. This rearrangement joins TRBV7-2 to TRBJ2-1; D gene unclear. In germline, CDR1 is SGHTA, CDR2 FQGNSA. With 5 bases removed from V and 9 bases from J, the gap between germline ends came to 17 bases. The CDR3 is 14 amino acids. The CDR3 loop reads CASSPWAVGGEQFF. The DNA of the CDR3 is TGTGCCAGCAGCCCCTGGGCGGTTGGTGGTGAGCAGTTCTTC.

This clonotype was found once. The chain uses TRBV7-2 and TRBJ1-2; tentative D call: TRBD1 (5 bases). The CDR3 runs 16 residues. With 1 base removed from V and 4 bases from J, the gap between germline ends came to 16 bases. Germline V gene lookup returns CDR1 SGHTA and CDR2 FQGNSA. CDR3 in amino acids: CASSLDSALGLYGYTF. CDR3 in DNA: TGTGCCAGCAGCTTAGACAGCGCCCTGGGGCTCTATGGCTACACCTTC.

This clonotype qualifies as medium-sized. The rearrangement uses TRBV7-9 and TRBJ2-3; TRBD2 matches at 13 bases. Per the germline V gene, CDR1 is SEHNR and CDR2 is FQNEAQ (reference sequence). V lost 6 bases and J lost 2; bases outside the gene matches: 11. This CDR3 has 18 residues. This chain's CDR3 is CASSSVGLAGRFTDTQYF. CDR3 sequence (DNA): TGTGCCAGCAGTTCAGTGGGACTAGCGGGAAGGTTCACAGATACGCAGTATTTT.

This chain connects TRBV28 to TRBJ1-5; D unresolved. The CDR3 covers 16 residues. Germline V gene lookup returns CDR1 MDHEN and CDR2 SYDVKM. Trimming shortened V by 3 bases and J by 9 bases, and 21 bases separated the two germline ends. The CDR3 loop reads CASSLQGRGSQRPQHF. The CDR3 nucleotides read TGTGCCAGCAGTTTGCAAGGTCGCGGCTCCCAAAGGCCCCAGCATTTT.

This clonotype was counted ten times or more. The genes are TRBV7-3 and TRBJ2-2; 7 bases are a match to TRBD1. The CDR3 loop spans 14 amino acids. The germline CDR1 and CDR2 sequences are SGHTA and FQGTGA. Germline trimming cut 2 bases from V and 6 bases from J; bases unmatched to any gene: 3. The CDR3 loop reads CASSLSGTAGELFF. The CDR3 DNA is TGTGCCAGCAGCTTATCCGGGACAGCCGGGGAGCTGTTTTTT.

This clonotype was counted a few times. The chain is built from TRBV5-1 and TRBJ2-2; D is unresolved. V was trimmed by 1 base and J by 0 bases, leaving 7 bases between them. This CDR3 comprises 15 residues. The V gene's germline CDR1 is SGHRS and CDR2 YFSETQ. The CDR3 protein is CASSLRSTNTGELFF. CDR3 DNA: TGCGCCAGCAGCTTGCGGTCCACGAACACCGGGGAGCTGTTTTTT.

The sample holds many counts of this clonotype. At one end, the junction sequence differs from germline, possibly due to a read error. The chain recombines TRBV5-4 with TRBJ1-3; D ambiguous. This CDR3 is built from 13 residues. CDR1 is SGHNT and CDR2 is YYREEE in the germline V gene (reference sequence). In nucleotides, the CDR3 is TGCGCCACCCACATCACAACTGGAAACACCATATATTTT. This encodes CATHITTGNTIYF.

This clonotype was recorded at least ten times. CDR3 region: CASSYAWETEAFF. In DNA form, the CDR3 reads TGTGCCAGCAGTTACGCTTGGGAGACTGAAGCTTTCTTT. The chain carries TRBV6-6 and TRBJ1-1; D not certain. The V end lost 2 bases, the J end lost 5 bases, and 9 bases lay between the germline ends. The V gene's germline CDR1 is MNHNY and CDR2 SVGAGI (reference sequence). CDR3 length: 13 residues.

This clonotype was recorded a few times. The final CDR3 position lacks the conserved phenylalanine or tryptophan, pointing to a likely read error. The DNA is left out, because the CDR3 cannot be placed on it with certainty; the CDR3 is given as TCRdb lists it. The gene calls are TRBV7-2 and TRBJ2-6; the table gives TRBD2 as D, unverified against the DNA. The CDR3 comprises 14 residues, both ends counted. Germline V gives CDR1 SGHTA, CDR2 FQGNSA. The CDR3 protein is CASSLGVVEQFFGP.

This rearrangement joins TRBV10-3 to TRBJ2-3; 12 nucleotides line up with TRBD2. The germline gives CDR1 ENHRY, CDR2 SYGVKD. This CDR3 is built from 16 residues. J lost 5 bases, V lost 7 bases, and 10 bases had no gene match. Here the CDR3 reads CAITRTSGGPRDTQYF. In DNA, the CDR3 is TGTGCCATCACCAGAACTAGCGGGGGGCCTCGAGATACGCAGTATTTT.

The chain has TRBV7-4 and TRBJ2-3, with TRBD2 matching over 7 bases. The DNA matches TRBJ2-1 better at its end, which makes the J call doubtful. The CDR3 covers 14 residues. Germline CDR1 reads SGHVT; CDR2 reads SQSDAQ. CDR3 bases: TGTGCCAGCAGCTCAGGACTAGGAGACAATGAGCAGTTCTTC. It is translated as CASSSGLGDNEQFF.

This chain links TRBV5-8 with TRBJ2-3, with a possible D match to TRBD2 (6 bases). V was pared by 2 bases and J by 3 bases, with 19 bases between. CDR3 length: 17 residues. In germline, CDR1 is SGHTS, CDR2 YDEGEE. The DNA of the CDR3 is TGTGCCAGCAGCTTACATCGGGACTCCTACGAAACAGATACGCAGTATTTT. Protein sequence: CASSLHRDSYETDTQYF.

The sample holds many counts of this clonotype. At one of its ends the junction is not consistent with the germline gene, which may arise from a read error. CDR3: CASSRGTSGYTDTQYF. CDR3 nucleotide sequence: TGCGCCAGCAGCCGCGGGACTAGCGGATACACAGATACGCAGTATTTT. The chain is built from TRBV5-4 and TRBJ2-3; 11 nucleotides match TRBD2. The CDR3 extends over 16 amino acids. In germline, CDR1 is SGHNT, CDR2 YYREEE (reference sequence).

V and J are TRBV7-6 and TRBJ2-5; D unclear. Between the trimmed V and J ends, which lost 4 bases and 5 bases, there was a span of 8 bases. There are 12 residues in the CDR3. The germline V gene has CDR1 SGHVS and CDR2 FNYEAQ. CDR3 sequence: CASSSEWETQYF. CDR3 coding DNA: TGTGCCAGCAGCTCCGAATGGGAGACCCAGTACTTC.

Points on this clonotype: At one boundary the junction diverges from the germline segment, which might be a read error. The CDR3: CASSLSIYEQYF. As DNA, the CDR3 is TGTGCCAGCAGCTTGTCGATATACGAGCAGTACTTT. The chain employs TRBV7-2 and TRBJ2-3; D is uncertain. This CDR3 region has 12 residues. In germline, CDR1 is SGHTA, CDR2 FQGNSA.

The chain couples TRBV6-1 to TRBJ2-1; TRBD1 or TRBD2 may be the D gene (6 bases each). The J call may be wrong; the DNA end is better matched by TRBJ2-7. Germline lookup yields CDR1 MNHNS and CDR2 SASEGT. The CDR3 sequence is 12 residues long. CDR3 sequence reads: CASRWGAREQYF. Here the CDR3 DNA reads TGTGCCAGCAGGTGGGGGGCGCGGGAGCAGTACTTC.

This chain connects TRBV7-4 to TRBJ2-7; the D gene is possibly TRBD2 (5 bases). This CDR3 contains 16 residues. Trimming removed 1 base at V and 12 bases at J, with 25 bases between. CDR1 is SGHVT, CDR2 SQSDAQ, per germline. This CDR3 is CASSLGEGLAKNIRYF. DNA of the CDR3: TGTGCCAGCAGCTTAGGCGAGGGTTTAGCCAAAAACATTCGGTACTTC.

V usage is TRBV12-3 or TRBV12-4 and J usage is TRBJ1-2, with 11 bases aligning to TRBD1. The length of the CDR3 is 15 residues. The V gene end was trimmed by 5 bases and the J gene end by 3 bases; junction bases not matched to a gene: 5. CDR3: CASSQRTGGHYGYTF. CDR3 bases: TGTGCCAGCAGTCAACGGACAGGGGGCCACTATGGCTACACCTTC.

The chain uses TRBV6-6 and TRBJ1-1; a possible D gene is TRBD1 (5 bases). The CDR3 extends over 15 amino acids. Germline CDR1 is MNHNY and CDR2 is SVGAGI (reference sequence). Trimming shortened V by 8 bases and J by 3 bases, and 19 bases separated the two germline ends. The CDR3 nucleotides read TGTGCCAGCGGTAAGGGTACAGGAGGTCACACTGAAGCTTTCTTT. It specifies CASGKGTGGHTEAFF.

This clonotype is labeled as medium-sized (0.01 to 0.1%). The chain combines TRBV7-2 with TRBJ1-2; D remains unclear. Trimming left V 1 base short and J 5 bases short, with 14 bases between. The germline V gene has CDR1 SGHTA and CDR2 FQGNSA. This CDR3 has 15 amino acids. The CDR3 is CASSLDPALEYGYTF. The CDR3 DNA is TGTGCCAGCAGCTTAGATCCAGCCTTGGAGTATGGCTACACCTTC.

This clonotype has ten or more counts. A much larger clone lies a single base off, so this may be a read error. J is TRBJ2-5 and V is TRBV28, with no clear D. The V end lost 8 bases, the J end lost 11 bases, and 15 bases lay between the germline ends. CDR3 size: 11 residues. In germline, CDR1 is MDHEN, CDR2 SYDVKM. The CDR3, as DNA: TGTGCCAGCGTTCGGTACAATGAGCAGTACTTC. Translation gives CASVRYNEQYF. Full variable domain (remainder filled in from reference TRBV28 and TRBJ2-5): DVKVTQSSRYLVKRTGEKVFLECVQDMDHENMFWYRQDPGLGLRLIYFSYDVKMKEKGDIPEGYSVSREKKERFSLILESASTNQTSMYLCASVRYNEQYFGPGTRLLVL.

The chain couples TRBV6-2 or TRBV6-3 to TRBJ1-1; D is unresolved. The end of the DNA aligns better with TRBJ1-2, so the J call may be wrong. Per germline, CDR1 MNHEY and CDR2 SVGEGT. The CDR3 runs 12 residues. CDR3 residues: CASSGKGYGYTF. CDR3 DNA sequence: TGTGCCAGCAGCGGAAAGGGCTATGGCTACACCTTC.

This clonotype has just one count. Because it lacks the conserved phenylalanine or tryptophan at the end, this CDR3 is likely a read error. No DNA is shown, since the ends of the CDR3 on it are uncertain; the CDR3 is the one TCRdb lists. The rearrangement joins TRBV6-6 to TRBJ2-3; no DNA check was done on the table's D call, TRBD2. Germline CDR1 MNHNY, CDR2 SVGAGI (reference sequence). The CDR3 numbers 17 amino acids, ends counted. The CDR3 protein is CASSWLAGGGDEQFFGP.

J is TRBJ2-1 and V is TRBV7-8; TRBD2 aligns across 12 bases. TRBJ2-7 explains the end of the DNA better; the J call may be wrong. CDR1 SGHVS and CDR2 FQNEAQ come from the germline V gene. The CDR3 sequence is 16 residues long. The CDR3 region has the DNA TGTGCCAGCGGAACCCCTCGTACTAGCGGGGGGTACGAGCAGTACTTC. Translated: CASGTPRTSGGYEQYF.

The CDR3 DNA follows: TGTGCCAGCAGCTTGGTCTCGGACACCGGGGAGCTGTTTTTT. This sequence encodes CASSLVSDTGELFF. This chain uses TRBV5-6 with TRBJ2-2; D not resolved. Germline loops: CDR1 SGHDT, CDR2 YYEEEE. Trimming cost V 0 bases and J 3 bases, with 6 bases left between them. There are 14 residues in the CDR3. Full variable domain (rest looked up from reference TRBV5-6 and TRBJ2-2): DAGVTQSPTHLIKTRGQQVTLRCSPKSGHDTVSWYQQALGQGPQFIFQYYEEEERQRGNFPDRFSGHQFPNYSSELNVNALLLGDSALYLCASSLVSDTGELFFGEGSRLTVL.

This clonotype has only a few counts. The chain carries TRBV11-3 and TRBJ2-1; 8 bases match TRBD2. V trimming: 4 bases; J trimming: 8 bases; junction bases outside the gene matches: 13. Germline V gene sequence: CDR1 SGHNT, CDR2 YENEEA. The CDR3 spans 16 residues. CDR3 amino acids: CASSYISSGRNDEQFF. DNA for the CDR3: TGTGCCAGCAGCTACATTAGCAGCGGGAGAAACGATGAGCAGTTCTTC.